This paragraph covers one T cell receptor (beta chain) sequence. The data originate from a study of T cell responses to AZD1222 COVID-19 vaccine. The method was immunoSEQ multiplex PCR; TCRdb's version includes in-frame clones alone and lacks a portion of them. The sample features 150,000 or so clones, with 2% to 2.5% in its top ten. Deletions cut 4 bases from V and 7 bases from J, with 8 bases between. Germline loops: CDR1 LGHDT, CDR2 YNNKEL (reference sequence). This CDR3 spans 12 amino acids. The sample consisted of peripheral blood. The chain joins TRBV3-1 (or the pseudogene TRBV3-2) to TRBJ1-5; tentative D call: TRBD1 (5 bases). This TCR came from an adult in good health. DNA for the CDR3: TGTGCCAGCAGCCTCGGGGGACAGCCCCAGCATTTT. Protein sequence: CASSLGGQPQHF.